This T cell receptor beta chain was retrieved from a study of vaccination and CD4 T cells after COVID-19. About the research overall: Cells were stimulated with overlapping spike peptides from SARS-CoV-2, HCoV-NL63, HCoV-OC43 and HCoV-229E.

The treatment denotes: approximately nine-day PBMC culture with coronavirus spike peptide pools or control peptides (ViraFEST assay). The cultures had half their medium swapped for fresh IL-2 medium on days 3 and 7. Trimming at V came to 3 bases and at J to 5 bases, leaving 6 bases not matched to a gene. CDR3 size: 14 residues. Germline loops: CDR1 DFQATT, CDR2 SNEGSKA (reference sequence). On this clonotype itself: The antigen remains unidentified.

An Oncomine TCR Beta short-read assay was used to sequence the DNA from cultured CD4+ T cells. Each CDR3 protein gets one entry after TCRdb re-called the PCR reads with MiXCR. The sample contains about 9,000 distinct CDR3 sequences, around three fifths of which appear only once. This receptor was obtained from a human donor who had recovered from COVID-19. The sample taken for sequencing was CD4+ T cells from blood, cultured in vitro. V gene TRBV20-1 combines with J gene TRBJ1-5, with 8 bases fitting TRBD1. CDR3 in amino acids: CSARARGPDQPQHF. The CDR3 DNA follows: TGCAGTGCTAGGGCCAGGGGGCCGGATCAGCCCCAGCATTTT.